This TCR beta chain appears in the sequencing data of a study of shared clonotypes between healthy human individuals. About the research overall: CD4 naive and CD4 memory each took three plates per donor, while CD8 naive took two and CD8 memory one. General study results and limits: Having only a few donors restricted how much genetic and exposure-history diversity was captured.

Genomic DNA from each subset was divided evenly over several immunoSEQ plates. Produced via immunoSEQ multiplex PCR; TCRdb's table is partial and in-frame only. This table holds roughly 1,100,000 clones, roughly 75% found once. As to this clone: Its antigen is as yet unknown.

Donors comprised only Caucasian adults living in Nashville, Tennessee. Trimming cost V 0 bases and J 0 bases, with 8 bases left between them. The CDR3 runs 16 residues. Germline CDR1 and CDR2: LGHNA and YSLEER. What was sequenced was memory CD4+ T cells sorted from blood. Subset defined: CD45RA-negative fraction. The chain carries TRBV4-3 and TRBJ1-4; D unclear. The receptor's source is a man aged 18 to 35 in good health. The CDR3 spells CASSQDGGSTNEKLFF. DNA of the CDR3: TGCGCCAGCAGCCAAGATGGCGGATCAACTAATGAAAAACTGTTTTTT.